The 9 T cell receptor beta chains below were found in one sample sequenced in a study of vaccination and CD4 T cells after COVID-19. Treatment given: roughly 10-day PBMC culture with coronavirus spike peptide pools or control peptides (ViraFEST assay). Cultured CD4+ T cell DNA underwent sequencing with the Oncomine TCR Beta short-read assay. TCRdb re-derived calls from the PCR reads in MiXCR, one entry per CDR3 protein. The sample includes 12,000 to 15,000 distinct CDR3 sequences, 40% to 60% seen only once; the top ten take approximately 8%. Antigen specificity for these receptors is unknown. Sample: CD4+ T cells from blood, cultured in vitro. The receptors originated from a human donor who had recovered from COVID-19.

The V and J genes are TRBV7-8 and TRBJ1-1, with D possibly being TRBD1 (5 bases). V dropped 10 bases and J dropped 4 bases, with 16 bases sitting between them. The CDR3 runs to 13 residues. CDR1 and CDR2 (germline): SGHVS, FQNEAQ. The CDR3 bases are TGTGCCACCCGCCAAGGGGTTGCCACTGAAGCTTTCTTT. Its protein is CATRQGVATEAFF.

The rearrangement joins TRBV6-4 to TRBJ2-1, with TRBD2 matching over 14 bases. The trim removed 4 bases at V and 6 bases at J, leaving 2 bases unmatched. The CDR3 covers 15 residues. The germline gives CDR1 MRHNA, CDR2 SNTAGT. CDR3 amino acids: CASSAGTSGSNEQFF. The CDR3, as DNA: TGTGCCAGCAGTGCCGGGACTAGCGGGAGCAATGAGCAGTTCTTC.

The chain has TRBV20-1 and TRBJ2-3; TRBD1 or TRBD2 may be the D gene (5 bases each). Germline CDR1 DFQATT, CDR2 SNEGSKA (reference sequence). This CDR3 has 12 amino acids. Trimming stripped 6 bases from V and 9 bases from J, with 16 bases between. The CDR3 nucleotides are TGCAGTGCGCGGGCCTCCGGGACCACGCAGTATTTT. Its protein is CSARASGTTQYF.

This chain uses TRBV6-4 with TRBJ1-1, with D perhaps TRBD1 (5 bases). This CDR3 spans 13 amino acids. The ends were cut back, 8 bases at V and 2 bases at J, with 12 bases in the middle. Looked up from germline, CDR1 is MRHNA and CDR2 is SNTAGT. This CDR3 is CASAFRENTEAFF. CDR3 in DNA: TGTGCCAGCGCCTTCAGGGAAAACACTGAAGCTTTCTTT.

The chain is built from TRBV30 and TRBJ2-1; D is perhaps TRBD2 (5 bases). The CDR3 contains 16 residues. CDR1 is GTSNPN, CDR2 SVGIG, per germline (reference sequence). Deletions cut 4 bases from V and 2 bases from J, with 18 bases between. This CDR3 is CAWISRGGGTYNEQFF. The CDR3 bases are TGTGCCTGGATTTCCCGAGGTGGAGGAACCTACAATGAGCAGTTCTTC. The entire variable domain, with the rest obtained from reference TRBV30 and TRBJ2-1, is as follows: SQTIHQWPATLVQPVGSPLSLECTVEGTSNPNLYWYRQAAGRGLQLLFYSVGIGQISSEVPQNLSASRPQDRQFILSSKKLLLSDSGFYLCAWISRGGGTYNEQFFGPGTRLTVL.

This chain joins TRBV7-6 and TRBJ2-3, with TRBD2 identical over 8 bases. Germline assignment: CDR1 SGHVS and CDR2 FNYEAQ. After removal of 5 bases from V and 6 bases from J, the junction contained 10 bases not matched to a gene. This CDR3 has 15 amino acids. This CDR3 is CASSPRGGGGDTQYF. DNA of the CDR3: TGTGCCAGCAGCCCCCGGGGGGGCGGAGGGGATACGCAGTATTTT.

This clonotype was counted only a few times. V is TRBV20-1 and J is TRBJ1-6, with unresolved D. V shed 3 bases and J shed 7 bases, with 10 bases lying between them. CDR1 and CDR2 from the germline V gene are DFQATT and SNEGSKA (reference sequence). The CDR3 is 13 amino acids. In DNA, the CDR3 is TGCAGTGCTAGGGCCGGGGTCAATTCACCCCTCCACTTT. It specifies CSARAGVNSPLHF.

This clonotype was seen only once. The V and J genes are TRBV2 and TRBJ1-2; D may be TRBD1 (5 bases). Trimming left V 6 bases short and J 2 bases short, with 10 bases between. Germline-derived CDR1 and CDR2 are SNHLY and FYNNEI. This CDR3 has 13 residues. CDR3 protein: CASRADTNYGYTF. CDR3 nucleotide sequence: TGTGCCAGCAGGGCGGACACAAACTATGGCTACACCTTC. Drawing the rest from reference TRBV2 and TRBJ1-2, the complete variable domain is EPEVTQTPSHQVTQMGQEVILRCVPISNHLYFYWYRQILGQKVEFLVSFYNNEISEKSEIFDDQFSVERPDGSNFTLKIRSTKLEDSAMYFCASRADTNYGYTFGSGTRLTVV.

The genes are TRBV12-3 or TRBV12-4 and TRBJ1-3; 7 bases agree with TRBD1. The CDR3 consists of 14 residues. The ends lost 2 bases at V and 4 bases at J; junction bases unmatched: 2. CDR3 protein: CASSLTGDGNTIYF. CDR3 in DNA: TGTGCCAGCAGTTTAACAGGGGACGGAAACACCATATATTTT.